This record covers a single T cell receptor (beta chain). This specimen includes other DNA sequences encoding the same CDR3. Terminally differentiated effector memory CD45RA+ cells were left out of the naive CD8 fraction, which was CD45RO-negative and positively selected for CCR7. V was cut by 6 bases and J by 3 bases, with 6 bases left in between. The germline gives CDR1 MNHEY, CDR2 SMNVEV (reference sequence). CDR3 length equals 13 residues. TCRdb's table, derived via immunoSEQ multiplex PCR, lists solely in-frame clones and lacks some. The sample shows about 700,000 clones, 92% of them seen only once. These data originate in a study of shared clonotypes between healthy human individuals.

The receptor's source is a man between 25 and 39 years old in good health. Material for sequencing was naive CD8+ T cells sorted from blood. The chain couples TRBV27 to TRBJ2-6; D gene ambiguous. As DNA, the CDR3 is TGTGCCAGCAGCTTACTTGGGGCCAACGTCCTGACTTTC. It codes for CASSLLGANVLTF.